Here is one TCR beta chain with its context. These data come from a study of blood T cell repertoires in COVID-19. The CDR3 runs 14 residues. CDR1 and CDR2 from the germline V gene are ENHRY and SYGVKD. Trimming took 2 bases from V and 9 from J, leaving 13 bases between them. Using immunoSEQ multiplex PCR, the repertoire was profiled, and TCRdb retains in-frame clones only, with some absent. The repertoire includes around 300,000 clones, around nine tenths of them detected once, and approximately 2% sits in the top ten. The sequenced sample consisted of PBMCs or T cells enriched from blood (not recorded which). The sequence was collected from a woman aged 55-70 years who had recovered from COVID-19. V usage is TRBV10-3 and J usage is TRBJ1-4, with a weak D call TRBD1 (6 bases). The CDR3 DNA follows: TGTGCCATCAGTGAGGATACAGGGTATCAAAAACTGTTTTTT. Protein product: CAISEDTGYQKLFF.